The 24 T cell receptor beta chains presented below share a single source sample, sequenced in a study of blood T cell repertoires in COVID-19. The protocol was immunoSEQ multiplex PCR, while the TCRdb copy is restricted to in-frame clones and leaves out a portion. The profile shows roughly 28,000 clones, about 85% of them singletons. Sequencing was carried out using peripheral blood. Receptor source: a human donor in a cohort sampled during active COVID-19.

The J gene is TRBJ2-1, the V gene TRBV6-6, with TRBD1 identical over 7 bases. The CDR3 is 11 residues long. The V segment lost 6 bases and the J segment 10 bases; nucleotides outside the gene matches: 3. CDR1 is MNHNY, CDR2 SVGAGI, per germline (reference sequence). The CDR3 region has the DNA TGTGCCAGCAGCCAGACAGGGGAGCAGTTCTTC. Residues: CASSQTGEQFF.

The chain joins TRBV18 to TRBJ1-4; weak D call: TRBD1 (5 bases). V was cut by 6 bases and J by 7 bases, with 15 bases left in between. Looked up from germline, CDR1 is KGHSH and CDR2 is LQKENI. This CDR3 has 14 amino acids. CDR3 sequence: CASSKSGTAEKLFF. Here the CDR3 DNA reads TGTGCCAGCTCGAAATCCGGGACTGCTGAAAAACTGTTTTTT.

There are a few counts of this clone. This chain links TRBV30 with TRBJ1-6; D is possibly TRBD1 (5 bases). Looked up from germline, CDR1 is GTSNPN and CDR2 is SVGIG (reference sequence). The V gene lost 4 bases and the J gene lost 11 bases, with 21 bases spanning the gap. CDR3 size: 15 residues. The CDR3 loop is CAWTSVGGIGAPLHF. The CDR3 DNA follows: TGTGCCTGGACCTCCGTAGGAGGGATAGGGGCACCCCTCCACTTT.

The V call is TRBV5-6, the J call TRBJ2-3, with TRBD1 matching 7 bases. J was trimmed by 3 bases and V by 0 bases; bases with no gene match: 1. The CDR3 covers 14 residues. Germline-derived CDR1 and CDR2 are SGHDT and YYEEEE. This CDR3 is CASSLGDRTDTQYF. DNA for the CDR3: TGTGCCAGCAGCTTGGGGGACAGAACAGATACGCAGTATTTT.

The V gene is TRBV2, the J gene TRBJ2-7, with 7 bases fitting TRBD2. Unmatched junction bases numbered 10, after V lost 6 bases and J lost 2 bases. The CDR3 spans 15 residues. Germline V gene sequence: CDR1 SNHLY, CDR2 FYNNEI. In nucleotides, the CDR3 is TGTGCCAGCAGGACGCGAGGAGCGGGAACCTACGAGCAGTACTTC. Its translation is CASRTRGAGTYEQYF. Complete variable domain (other parts from reference TRBV2 and TRBJ2-7): EPEVTQTPSHQVTQMGQEVILRCVPISNHLYFYWYRQILGQKVEFLVSFYNNEISEKSEIFDDQFSVERPDGSNFTLKIRSTKLEDSAMYFCASRTRGAGTYEQYFGPGTRLTVT.

The CDR3 is CACGGETQYF. In nucleotides, the CDR3 is TGTGCCTGTGGTGGCGAGACCCAGTACTTC. The V and J genes are TRBV6-6 and TRBJ2-5; D call uncertain. Trimming took off 11 bases at V and 5 bases at J, with 9 bases between the two ends. This CDR3 contains 10 residues. Germline V gene sequence: CDR1 MNHNY, CDR2 SVGAGI (reference sequence).

The rearrangement links TRBV27 to TRBJ2-2, with 7 bases matching TRBD1. V gave up 4 bases and J gave up 5 bases; unmatched junction bases: 1. CDR1 MNHEY and CDR2 SMNVEV come from the germline V gene (reference sequence). The CDR3 is 13 amino acids. The CDR3 reads CASSSRGTGELFF. The CDR3 bases are TGTGCCAGCAGTTCCAGGGGGACCGGGGAGCTGTTTTTT.

V gene TRBV5-1 combines with J gene TRBJ2-1; 9 positions match TRBD2. The germline V gene has CDR1 SGHRS and CDR2 YFSETQ. V lost 5 bases, J lost 5 bases, and 8 bases stayed unmatched. The CDR3 is 15 amino acids. The CDR3 region has the DNA TGCGCCAGCAGTGTACCGCGGGAGGGGCACAATGAGCAGTTCTTC. This translates into CASSVPREGHNEQFF.

The genes are TRBV12-3 or TRBV12-4 and TRBJ2-1, with TRBD2 matching 12 bases. This CDR3 has 12 amino acids. V was clipped by 6 bases and J by 12 bases; unmatched bases: 3. CDR3 residues: CASSLLAGGQFF. CDR3 in DNA: TGTGCCAGCAGCCTACTAGCGGGGGGGCAGTTCTTC.

This clone was detected a few times. The chain combines TRBV18 with TRBJ2-7, with D possibly TRBD1 on 5 matching bases. CDR1 is KGHSH, CDR2 LQKENI, per germline. The CDR3 is made up of 14 amino acids. V lost 2 bases to trimming and J lost 2 bases, with 10 bases between them. CDR3 bases: TGTGCCAGCTCACCAGGACACCTACCCTACGAGCAGTACTTC. Its translation: CASSPGHLPYEQYF.

This sequence joins TRBV2 and TRBJ2-7; no clear D gene. CDR1 is SNHLY and CDR2 is FYNNEI in the germline V gene. The CDR3 loop spans 14 amino acids. Trimming took off 1 base at V and 4 bases at J, with 11 bases between the two ends. CDR3 sequence: CASSEVNGWYEQYF. The CDR3, as DNA: TGTGCCAGCAGTGAAGTGAACGGGTGGTACGAGCAGTACTTC. The full variable domain, rest sourced from reference TRBV2 and TRBJ2-7, is EPEVTQTPSHQVTQMGQEVILRCVPISNHLYFYWYRQILGQKVEFLVSFYNNEISEKSEIFDDQFSVERPDGSNFTLKIRSTKLEDSAMYFCASSEVNGWYEQYFGPGTRLTVT.

The V gene is TRBV7-8, the J gene TRBJ2-6; TRBD1 agrees at 8 bases. There are 16 residues in the CDR3. V shed 3 bases, J shed 2 bases, and the junction held 3 bases outside the gene matches. Germline CDR1 is SGHVS and CDR2 is FQNEAQ. CDR3 loop: CASSFSGGTGANVLTF. The CDR3 DNA sequence: TGTGCCAGCAGCTTCTCAGGGGGCACTGGGGCCAACGTCCTGACTTTC.

V gene TRBV7-8 combines with J gene TRBJ2-7; 10 bases are shared with TRBD1. CDR1 SGHVS and CDR2 FQNEAQ come from the germline V gene. The J segment lost 4 bases and the V segment lost 4 bases, leaving 7 bases of the junction unmatched. The CDR3 has 15 amino acids. CDR3 region: CASSSPGQGLYEQYF. In DNA, the CDR3 is TGTGCCAGCAGCTCCCCGGGACAGGGGTTGTACGAGCAGTACTTC.

There are a few counts of this clone. This sequence joins TRBV12-3 or TRBV12-4 and TRBJ1-5; D is ambiguous. This CDR3 contains 13 residues. V was trimmed by 7 bases and J by 4 bases, leaving 11 bases between them. The CDR3 DNA follows: TGTGCCAGCACGGCGGCGGAAAATCAGCCCCAGCATTTT. This translates into CASTAAENQPQHF.

The genes are TRBV6-5 and TRBJ1-2, with 8 bases fitting TRBD1. The germline V gene encodes CDR1 MNHEY and CDR2 SVGAGI. The length of the CDR3 is 15 residues. Losses at the gene ends were 4 bases for V and 5 bases for J; bases not matched to a gene: 9. CDR3: CASSSIDRGGYGYTF. Written as DNA, the CDR3 is TGTGCCAGCAGTTCGATAGACAGGGGAGGGTATGGCTACACCTTC.

For the CDR3, the DNA is TGTGCCAGCAGCCCGACAGGGAACTATGGCTACACCTTC. Its translation: CASSPTGNYGYTF. V is TRBV6-2 or TRBV6-3 and J is TRBJ1-2, with 7 bases aligning to TRBD1. V gave up 6 bases and J gave up 2 bases; unmatched junction bases: 3. There are 13 residues in the CDR3. From germline, CDR1 is MNHEY and CDR2 SVGEGT.

The chain couples TRBV15 to TRBJ2-1; tentative D call: TRBD1 (5 bases). The CDR3 has 15 amino acids. V was pared by 0 bases and J by 6 bases, with 12 bases between. CDR1 is LNHNV, CDR2 YYDKDF, per germline (reference sequence). The CDR3 sequence: CATSRERTTGNEQFF. Here the CDR3 DNA reads TGTGCCACCAGCAGAGAGAGGACAACTGGCAATGAGCAGTTCTTC.

This chain joins TRBV10-1 and TRBJ2-5, with D tentatively TRBD2 (6 bases). The germline gives CDR1 WNHNN, CDR2 SYGVQD (reference sequence). CDR3 length: 13 residues. V was trimmed by 6 bases and J by 2 bases, leaving 10 bases between them. Here the CDR3 reads CASSPGLQETQYF. The CDR3, as DNA: TGCGCCAGCAGCCCGGGACTGCAAGAGACCCAGTACTTC.

This chain links TRBV10-1 with TRBJ2-1; D might be TRBD2 (6 bases). V was trimmed by 4 bases and J by 4 bases, leaving 8 bases between them. The germline CDR1 and CDR2 sequences are WNHNN and SYGVQD (reference sequence). The CDR3 has 13 amino acids. CDR3 coding DNA: TGCGCCAGCAGTGGAGGGACTTACAATGAGCAGTTCTTC. Its protein product is CASSGGTYNEQFF.

This clone was counted between two and nine times. The V gene is TRBV7-9, the J gene TRBJ1-1, with a possible D match to TRBD1 (6 bases). Germline V gene lookup returns CDR1 SEHNR and CDR2 FQNEAQ (reference sequence). The CDR3 length is 16 residues. V was cut by 2 bases and J by 4 bases, with 17 bases left in between. The CDR3 DNA reads TGTGCCAGCAGCTTAAGGGGGGGCAGGGTCCGCACTGAAGCTTTCTTT. This translates into CASSLRGGRVRTEAFF.

The V and J genes are TRBV30 and TRBJ1-4; D perhaps matches TRBD1 (5 bases). The CDR3 contains 13 residues. V lost 4 bases and J 3 bases, leaving 9 bases between the germline ends. Germline assignment: CDR1 GTSNPN and CDR2 SVGIG (reference sequence). CDR3 protein: CAWNGASNEKLFF. The CDR3 bases are TGTGCCTGGAATGGGGCGTCTAATGAAAAACTGTTTTTT.

The chain employs TRBV27 and TRBJ2-2; 7 positions agree with TRBD2. Germline CDR1 reads MNHEY; CDR2 reads SMNVEV (reference sequence). CDR3 length: 15 amino acids. The J segment lost 6 bases and the V segment lost 3 bases, leaving 7 bases of the junction unmatched. This CDR3 reads CASSFGGFNAGELFF. In nucleotides, the CDR3 is TGTGCCAGCAGTTTCGGGGGGTTTAACGCCGGGGAGCTGTTTTTT.

V usage is TRBV25-1 and J usage is TRBJ2-1; a possible D gene is TRBD2 (6 bases). Germline V lookup: CDR1 MGHDK, CDR2 SYGVNS. The CDR3 extends over 17 amino acids. Trimming took 3 bases from V and 5 from J, leaving 20 bases between them. The CDR3 DNA sequence: TGTGCCAGCAGTGAGCCTCCGGGGGTTTGGAGGCACAATGAGCAGTTCTTC. Amino acid sequence: CASSEPPGVWRHNEQFF. Full variable domain (remainder filled in from reference TRBV25-1 and TRBJ2-1): EADIYQTPRYLVIGTGKKITLECSQTMGHDKMYWYQQDPGMELHLIHYSYGVNSTEKGDLSSESTVSRIRTEHFPLTLESARPSHTSQYLCASSEPPGVWRHNEQFFGPGTRLTVL.

The chain links TRBV13 to TRBJ2-3; 8 bases align to TRBD2. V shed 3 bases, J shed 3 bases, and the junction held 8 bases outside the gene matches. Germline V CDR1 and CDR2: PRHDT, FYEKMQ (reference sequence). The CDR3 spans 16 residues. The DNA of the CDR3 is TGTGCCAGCAGCTTTAACGTTCCGGGAGGGACAGATACGCAGTATTTT. Its translation is CASSFNVPGGTDTQYF.